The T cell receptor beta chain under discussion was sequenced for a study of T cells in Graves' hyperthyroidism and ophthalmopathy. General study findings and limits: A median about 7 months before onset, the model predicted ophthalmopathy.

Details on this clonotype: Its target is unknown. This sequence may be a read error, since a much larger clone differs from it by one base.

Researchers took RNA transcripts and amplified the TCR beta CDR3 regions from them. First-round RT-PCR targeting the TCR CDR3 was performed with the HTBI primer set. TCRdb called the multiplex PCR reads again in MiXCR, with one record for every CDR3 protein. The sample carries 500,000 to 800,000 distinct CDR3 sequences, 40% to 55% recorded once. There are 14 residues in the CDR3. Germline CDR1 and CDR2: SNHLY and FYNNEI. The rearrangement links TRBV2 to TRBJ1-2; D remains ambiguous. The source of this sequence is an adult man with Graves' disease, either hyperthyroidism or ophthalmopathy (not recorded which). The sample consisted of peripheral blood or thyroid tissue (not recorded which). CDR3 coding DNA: TGTGCCGGCAGTGGGTCTCTTTCCGACTATGGCTACACCTTC. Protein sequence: CAGSGSLSDYGYTF.